This T cell receptor (beta chain) was retrieved from a study of technical replicates of blood from several donors. Sequenced by immunoSEQ multiplex PCR; TCRdb stores in-frame clones only, minus some. The repertoire has roughly 45,000 clones, roughly nine tenths of them found once; the top ten carry about 3.7%. The germline gives CDR1 SGDLS, CDR2 YYNGEE. The J segment lost 6 bases and the V segment lost 2 bases, leaving 7 bases of the junction unmatched. The CDR3 contains 16 residues. The V call is TRBV9, the J call TRBJ2-3; 12 nucleotides match TRBD2. The receptor comes from a human donor in good health. Some clones in this sample may be carry-over from other donors' samples. The specimen sequenced was PBMCs. In DNA, the CDR3 is TGTGCCAGCAGCGTGAACACGGGACTAGCGGGCGATACGCAGTATTTT. Amino acids: CASSVNTGLAGDTQYF.